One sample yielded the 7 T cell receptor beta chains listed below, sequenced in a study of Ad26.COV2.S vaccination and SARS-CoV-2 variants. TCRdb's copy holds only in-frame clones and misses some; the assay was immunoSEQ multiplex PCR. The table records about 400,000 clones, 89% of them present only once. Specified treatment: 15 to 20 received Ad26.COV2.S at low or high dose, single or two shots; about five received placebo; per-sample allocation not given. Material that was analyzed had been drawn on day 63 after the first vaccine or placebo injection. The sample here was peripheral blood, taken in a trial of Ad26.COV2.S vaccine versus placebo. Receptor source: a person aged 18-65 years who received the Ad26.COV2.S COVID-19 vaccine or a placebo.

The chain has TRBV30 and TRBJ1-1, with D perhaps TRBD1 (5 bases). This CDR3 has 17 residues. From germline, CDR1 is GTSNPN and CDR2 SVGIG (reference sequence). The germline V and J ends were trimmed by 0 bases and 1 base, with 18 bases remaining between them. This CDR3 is CAWSVGGFGTKNTEAFF. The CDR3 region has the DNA TGTGCCTGGAGTGTCGGGGGGTTCGGGACCAAGAACACTGAAGCTTTCTTT.

CDR3 DNA: TGTGCCAGCAGTCGGACAGATAGCTACACCTTC. Translating it yields CASSRTDSYTF. The genes are TRBV12-3 or TRBV12-4 and TRBJ1-2; tentatively, D is TRBD1 (6 bases). The CDR3 loop spans 11 amino acids. Trimming removed 5 bases from V and 9 bases from J, with 10 bases in between.

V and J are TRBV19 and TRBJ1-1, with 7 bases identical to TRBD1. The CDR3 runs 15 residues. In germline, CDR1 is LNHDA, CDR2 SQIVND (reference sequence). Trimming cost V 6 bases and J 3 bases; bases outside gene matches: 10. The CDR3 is CASRLNRGGDTEAFF. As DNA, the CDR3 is TGTGCCAGTAGGCTTAACAGGGGCGGTGACACTGAAGCTTTCTTT.

CDR3 DNA: TGTGCCAGCAGCTCGGCTAGCGGGGGCCAAGAGACCCAGTACTTC. Translation gives CASSSASGGQETQYF. The chain links TRBV5-4 to TRBJ2-5; 10 bases are a match to TRBD2. This CDR3 spans 15 amino acids. CDR1 is SGHNT and CDR2 is YYREEE in the germline V gene (reference sequence). Germline trimming cut 3 bases from V and 1 base from J; bases unmatched to any gene: 3.

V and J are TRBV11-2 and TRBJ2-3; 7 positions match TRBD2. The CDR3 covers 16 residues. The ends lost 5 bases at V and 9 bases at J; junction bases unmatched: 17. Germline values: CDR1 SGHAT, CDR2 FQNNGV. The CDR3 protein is CASSPRGLAVQGTQYF. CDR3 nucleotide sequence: TGTGCCAGCAGCCCGAGGGGTCTAGCGGTCCAGGGCACGCAGTATTTT.

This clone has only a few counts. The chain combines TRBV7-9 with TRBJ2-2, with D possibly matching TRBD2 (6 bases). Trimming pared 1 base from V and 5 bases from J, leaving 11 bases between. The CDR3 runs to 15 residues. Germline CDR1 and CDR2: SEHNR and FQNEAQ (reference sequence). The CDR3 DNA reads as TGTGCCAGCAGCTTAGACGGGAGACGAACCGGGGAGCTGTTTTTT. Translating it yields CASSLDGRRTGELFF.

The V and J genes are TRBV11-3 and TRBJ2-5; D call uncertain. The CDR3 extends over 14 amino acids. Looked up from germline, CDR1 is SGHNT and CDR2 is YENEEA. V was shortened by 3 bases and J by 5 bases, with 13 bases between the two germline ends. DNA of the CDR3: TGTGCCAGCAGCTTGGCAGGCGAGATGGAGACCCAGTACTTC. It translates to CASSLAGEMETQYF.